The source of this T cell receptor beta chain is a study of cytomegalovirus exposure and HLA in healthy donors. Study-wide results and limits: Clonal expansion, a later analysis showed, was greater in HLA-associated TCR beta chains than in equally common others.

PCR used 60 Vbeta primers and 13 Jbeta primers. Original processing methods: In a later analysis, approximately 80 million unique TCR beta chains included roughly 11 million shared by two or more donors. This table comes from immunoSEQ multiplex PCR, and its TCRdb copy is limited to in-frame clones, with some not included. V, J and clone size derive from that table, while D and trimming were established from the DNA sequence. The data contain about 190,000 clones, roughly 80% of them singletons. V trimming: 3 bases; J trimming: 10 bases; junction bases outside the gene matches: 3. The CDR3 sequence is 12 residues long. Germline V gives CDR1 SEHNR, CDR2 FQNEAQ (reference sequence). A note on this clone: Antigen unknown.

This sequence joins TRBV7-9 and TRBJ1-1, with 9 bases lining up with TRBD1. This clonotype was sampled from a man between 35 and 55 years old in good health and CMV-seropositive. Source material: PBMCs. CDR3 loop: CASSFPTGGAFF. CDR3 bases: TGTGCCAGCAGCTTTCCGACAGGGGGAGCTTTCTTT.